The 20 T cell receptor beta chains below all came from one sample that was sequenced in a study of T cells in pancreatic ductal adenocarcinoma. The selected patients with pancreatic ductal adenocarcinoma had surgery but no neoadjuvant therapy. Here immunoSEQ multiplex PCR was the method, and the copy in TCRdb shows in-frame clones only, minus some. Here the sample spans 25,000 to 35,000 clones, around nine tenths being singletons. Input material: PBMCs. These receptors came from a human donor with pancreatic ductal adenocarcinoma.

The rearrangement joins TRBV28 to TRBJ2-1, with 11 bases that match TRBD2. This CDR3 comprises 16 residues. In germline, CDR1 is MDHEN, CDR2 SYDVKM. J gave up 3 bases and V 5 bases, and 6 bases lay outside the gene matches. CDR3 nucleotides: TGTGCCAGCAGTACTTCTAGCGGGAGGAACTACAATGAGCAGTTCTTC. Translation gives CASSTSSGRNYNEQFF.

The chain joins TRBV7-2 to TRBJ2-7; D might be TRBD2 (5 bases). CDR1 is SGHTA, CDR2 FQGNSA, per germline. Trimming cost V 5 bases and J 3 bases, with 26 bases left between them. The CDR3 totals 18 residues. CDR3 in amino acids: CASSLSGGPLSFRYEQYF. CDR3 nucleotide sequence: TGTGCCAGCAGCCTAAGCGGTGGGCCATTAAGCTTCCGCTACGAGCAGTACTTC.

V is TRBV7-2 and J is TRBJ2-1; 8 bases are shared with TRBD2. With V trimmed by 4 bases and J by 7 bases, 6 bases remained unmatched. In germline, CDR1 is SGHTA, CDR2 FQGNSA. The CDR3 extends over 14 amino acids. CDR3 DNA: TGTGCCAGCAGCTCGGTAGCGGGGCAAAATGAGCAGTTCTTC. Protein sequence: CASSSVAGQNEQFF.

This clone was counted between two and nine times. V usage is TRBV11-2 and J usage is TRBJ2-7; tentatively, D is TRBD2 (6 bases). The CDR3 consists of 12 residues. Per the germline V gene, CDR1 is SGHAT and CDR2 is FQNNGV. V was pared by 5 bases and J by 7 bases, with 12 bases between. This chain's CDR3 is CASSTTRTEQYF. In DNA, the CDR3 is TGTGCCAGCAGCACGACTAGGACGGAGCAGTACTTC.

The rearrangement links TRBV5-1 to TRBJ2-5; possibly TRBD2 for D (5 bases). This CDR3 contains 13 residues. V was shortened by 5 bases and J by 5 bases, with 13 bases between the two germline ends. CDR1 SGHRS and CDR2 YFSETQ come from the germline V gene. The CDR3 coding sequence is TGCGCCAGCAGGACGGGATGGGATGAGACCCAGTACTTC. This sequence encodes CASRTGWDETQYF.

The rearrangement joins TRBV11-3 to TRBJ2-1; maybe TRBD2 (6 bases). The germline V and J ends were trimmed by 2 bases and 8 bases, with 10 bases remaining between them. Germline loops: CDR1 SGHNT, CDR2 YENEEA. The CDR3 extends over 13 amino acids. CDR3 sequence (DNA): TGTGCCAGCAGCTTATGGGACTTCGATGAGCAGTTCTTC. It codes for CASSLWDFDEQFF.

The chain links TRBV11-2 to TRBJ2-7; D perhaps matches TRBD1 (6 bases). This CDR3 is built from 14 residues. V lost 2 bases and J lost 6, with 14 bases in between. The V gene's germline CDR1 is SGHAT and CDR2 FQNNGV. This CDR3 reads CASSLPTGQSEQYF. The DNA of the CDR3 is TGTGCCAGCAGCTTACCCACAGGGCAGTCCGAGCAGTACTTC.

The V call is TRBV5-6, the J call TRBJ2-7; tentative D call: TRBD2 (6 bases). Germline V gene sequence: CDR1 SGHDT, CDR2 YYEEEE. V was cut by 3 bases and J by 0 bases, with 16 bases left in between. The CDR3 is 16 amino acids. CDR3 protein: CASSSLGGASSYEQYF. The CDR3 coding sequence is TGTGCCAGCAGCTCCCTTGGCGGGGCCAGCTCCTACGAGCAGTACTTC.

This chain joins TRBV2 and TRBJ1-2; D not certain. From germline, CDR1 is SNHLY and CDR2 FYNNEI. Trimming pared 7 bases from V and 8 bases from J, leaving 14 bases between. The CDR3 runs 12 residues. This CDR3 reads CASKQNPRGYTF. In DNA form, the CDR3 reads TGTGCCAGCAAACAGAACCCTCGGGGCTACACCTTC.

This chain joins TRBV5-4 and TRBJ1-4; a weak D match, TRBD1 (6 bases). The CDR3 has 12 amino acids. Trimming took 4 bases from V and 11 from J, leaving 12 bases between them. The germline CDR1 and CDR2 sequences are SGHNT and YYREEE (reference sequence). CDR3 in amino acids: CASSQTGLKLFF. The CDR3 coding sequence is TGTGCCAGCAGCCAAACAGGGTTGAAACTGTTTTTT. Based on the CDR3 plus reference TRBV5-4 and TRBJ1-4, the full variable domain is ETGVTQSPTHLIKTRGQQVTLRCSSQSGHNTVSWYQQALGQGPQFIFQYYREEENGRGNFPPRFSGLQFPNYSSELNVNALELDDSALYLCASSQTGLKLFFGSGTQLSVL.

This clone was observed once. The chain is built from TRBV10-2 and TRBJ1-1; maybe TRBD1 (6 bases). The CDR3 sequence is 14 residues long. In germline, CDR1 is WSHSY, CDR2 SAAADI. Trimming pared 6 bases from V and 4 bases from J, leaving 15 bases between. CDR3 region: CASRHRVRGTEAFF. In DNA form, the CDR3 reads TGCGCCAGCAGACACAGGGTGAGGGGCACTGAAGCTTTCTTT.

The gene calls are TRBV29-1 and TRBJ2-7; D uncertain. The ends were cut back, 5 bases at V and 4 bases at J, with 9 bases in the middle. The CDR3 extends over 11 amino acids. CDR1 SQVTM and CDR2 ANQGSEA come from the germline V gene. As DNA, the CDR3 is TGCAGCGTTAATATGGGTTACGAGCAGTACTTC. This sequence encodes CSVNMGYEQYF.

This rearrangement joins TRBV5-6 to TRBJ2-5; TRBD2 agrees at 7 bases. The V and J ends lost 4 bases and 2 bases, in that order; junction bases with no gene match: 14. This CDR3 has 17 amino acids. CDR1 SGHDT and CDR2 YYEEEE come from the germline V gene. CDR3 coding DNA: TGTGCCAGCAGCAGCCGTCTAGACGGGAGGCCTCAAGAGACCCAGTACTTC. It specifies CASSSRLDGRPQETQYF.

The table lists this clone with a count of one. This rearrangement joins TRBV13 to TRBJ2-7, with 9 bases identical to TRBD2. The CDR3 runs to 17 residues. Germline CDR1 PRHDT, CDR2 FYEKMQ (reference sequence). V was clipped by 2 bases and J by 7 bases; unmatched bases: 15. CDR3 coding DNA: TGTGCCAGCAGCTTATTATCCCAGGTAGCGGGAGACCGGGAGCAGTACTTC. This translates into CASSLLSQVAGDREQYF.

Concerning this clone: The identical CDR3 is also encoded by other nucleotide sequences in the sample. The rearrangement uses TRBV27 and TRBJ1-2; 9 nucleotides agree with TRBD1. This CDR3 has 13 amino acids. V dropped 3 bases and J dropped 6; count of bases not matched to a gene: 2. Germline V gene sequence: CDR1 MNHEY, CDR2 SMNVEV (reference sequence). CDR3 residues: CASSFRTGDGYTF. CDR3 sequence (DNA): TGTGCCAGCAGTTTCCGGACAGGGGATGGCTACACCTTC.

This sequence joins TRBV21-1 and TRBJ2-7; the table calls TRBD1, which could not be checked here. TRBV21-1 is a listed pseudogene. This CDR3 has 14 residues. The CDR3 protein is CASGVRDTRDEQYF. The CDR3, as DNA: TGTGCCAGCGGGGTCCGGGACACCCGTGACGAGCAGTACTTC.

The chain employs TRBV5-1 and TRBJ2-1; TRBD2 agrees at 12 bases. J lost 6 bases, V lost 3 bases, and 10 bases had no gene match. Germline V gene data show CDR1 as SGHRS and CDR2 as YFSETQ. The CDR3 extends over 17 amino acids. This chain's CDR3 is CASSWTMTSGSFNEQFF. The CDR3 DNA reads as TGCGCCAGCAGCTGGACAATGACTAGCGGGAGTTTCAATGAGCAGTTCTTC.

The chain is built from TRBV5-8 and TRBJ2-1; 8 bases are shared with TRBD2. V was clipped by 4 bases and J by 9 bases; unmatched bases: 18. CDR1 and CDR2 from the germline V gene are SGHTS and YDEGEE. This CDR3 has 17 residues. The CDR3 DNA sequence: TGTGCCAGCAGCCTCGGGACTAGTTTTGGGGCTTTGGGTGAGCAGTTCTTC. This gives the protein CASSLGTSFGALGEQFF.

The rearrangement joins TRBV27 to TRBJ2-5; a possible D gene is TRBD2 (5 bases). Between the trimmed V and J ends, which lost 7 bases and 5 bases, there was a span of 14 bases. The CDR3 totals 13 residues. CDR1 is MNHEY and CDR2 is SMNVEV in the germline V gene (reference sequence). The DNA of the CDR3 is TGTGCCAGCATGGCGGGTCTAGGGGAGACCCAGTACTTC. It yields the protein CASMAGLGETQYF.

V is TRBV6-1 and J is TRBJ2-1; the D gene is possibly TRBD1 (6 bases). V dropped 6 bases and J dropped 6 bases, with 12 bases sitting between them. The germline gives CDR1 MNHNS, CDR2 SASEGT. This CDR3 region has 13 residues. The CDR3 is CASSPLGANEQFF. The CDR3 region has the DNA TGTGCCAGCAGCCCCCTGGGGGCCAATGAGCAGTTCTTC.